This TCR beta chain emerged from a study of cytomegalovirus exposure and HLA in healthy donors. Germline loops: CDR1 PRHDT, CDR2 FYEKMQ (reference sequence). The CDR3 is 16 residues long. The junction had 3 bases not matched to a gene; V was cut back by 1 base and J by 0 bases. Worth noting for this clone: Antigen unknown.

General study results and limits: Cytomegalovirus association was listed for roughly 160 TCR beta chains.

TCRdb's table, derived via immunoSEQ multiplex PCR, lists solely in-frame clones and lacks some. The sample yields some 200,000 clones, 75% to 95% seen once. This TCR was sampled from a woman between 18 and 29 years old in good health and CMV-seronegative. Sequences were obtained from PBMCs. The rearrangement links TRBV13 to TRBJ2-7, with 10 bases fitting TRBD2. The CDR3 sequence: CASSLDLAGDSYEQYF. The DNA for the CDR3 is TGTGCCAGCAGCTTAGATCTAGCGGGGGACTCCTACGAGCAGTACTTC.